The 25 T cell receptor beta chains in this list originate from one sample, sequenced in a study of regulatory and conventional T cells in RAG deficiency. Repertoires were generated with immunoSEQ multiplex PCR, while TCRdb's copy carries only in-frame clones and drops some. The sample includes more than 20,000 clones, around 92% of them seen just once. Conventional CD4+ T cells were sorted from blood as CD25-low CD127-high cells. This same sample was also taken into another study, of regulatory T cells. That source notes: Primers: 52 TRBV forward and 13 TRBJ reverse.

Material: CD4+ T cells sorted from blood. The receptors derive from a human donor in good health.

The rearrangement joins TRBV19 to TRBJ1-5; 9 nucleotides agree with TRBD1. This CDR3 has 15 amino acids. With 5 bases clipped from V and 6 bases from J, the junction kept 8 bases outside the gene matches. Germline V CDR1 and CDR2: LNHDA, SQIVND (reference sequence). The CDR3 is CASSALTGGGQPQHF. CDR3 DNA sequence: TGTGCCAGTAGTGCCCTGACAGGGGGGGGTCAGCCCCAGCATTTT.

There are a few counts of this clone. V gene TRBV11-2 combines with J gene TRBJ2-5; D remains unclear. CDR1 and CDR2 (germline): SGHAT, FQNNGV. The CDR3 covers 12 residues. V was trimmed by 5 bases and J by 7 bases, leaving 11 bases between them. The CDR3 nucleotides read TGTGCCAGCAGCCCCAATTTGCGGACCCAGTACTTC. This encodes CASSPNLRTQYF. The full variable domain, with the rest looked up from reference TRBV11-2 and TRBJ2-5, is EAGVAQSPRYKIIEKRQSVAFWCNPISGHATLYWYQQILGQGPKLLIQFQNNGVVDDSQLPKDRFSAERLKGVDSTLKIQPAKLEDSAVYLCASSPNLRTQYFGPGTRLLVL.

The chain couples TRBV4-1 to TRBJ1-1; D unclear. The length of the CDR3 is 15 residues. Trimming removed 1 base at V and 0 bases at J, with 9 bases between. In germline, CDR1 is MGHRA, CDR2 YSYEKL. The CDR3 protein is CASSQGPGVNTEAFF. The DNA of the CDR3 is TGCGCCAGCAGCCAAGGACCGGGAGTGAACACTGAAGCTTTCTTT.

The V gene is TRBV6-5, the J gene TRBJ1-1; no clear D gene. The germline gives CDR1 MNHEY, CDR2 SVGAGI. CDR3 size: 15 residues. Trimming took off 0 bases at V and 2 bases at J, with 10 bases between the two ends. CDR3 bases: TGTGCCAGCAGTTACTCAGGGCAGATAAACACTGAAGCTTTCTTT. Translated: CASSYSGQINTEAFF.

This chain links TRBV5-1 with TRBJ1-1; 12 bases line up with TRBD1. The V gene's germline CDR1 is SGHRS and CDR2 YFSETQ. CDR3 length: 17 residues. Trimming took 4 bases from V and 4 from J; bases not matched to a gene: 11. The CDR3 loop reads CASSLRPPGQGATEAFF. CDR3 nucleotide sequence: TGCGCCAGCAGCCTAAGACCGCCGGGACAGGGGGCCACTGAAGCTTTCTTT. The whole variable domain, filled in from reference TRBV5-1 and TRBJ1-1, reads KAGVTQTPRYLIKTRGQQVTLSCSPISGHRSVSWYQQTPGQGLQFLFEYFSETQRNKGNFPGRFSGRQFSNSRSEMNVSTLELGDSALYLCASSLRPPGQGATEAFFGQGTRLTVV.

The J gene is TRBJ1-6, the V gene TRBV5-1; possible D gene TRBD1, 5 bases. CDR1 is SGHRS and CDR2 is YFSETQ in the germline V gene. V was cut by 0 bases and J by 7 bases, with 11 bases left in between. This CDR3 is 15 amino acids long. The CDR3, as DNA: TGCGCCAGCAGCTTGGGGGTGACAGAGAATTCACCCCTCCACTTT. Protein sequence: CASSLGVTENSPLHF.

The genes are TRBV14 and TRBJ1-4, with unresolved D. This CDR3 comprises 14 residues. The germline V gene encodes CDR1 SGHDN and CDR2 FVKESK. With 5 bases removed from V and 0 bases from J, the gap between germline ends came to 7 bases. CDR3 sequence (DNA): TGTGCCAGCAGCGAACAAGCAACTAATGAAAAACTGTTTTTT. Amino acids: CASSEQATNEKLFF.

This chain links TRBV5-1 with TRBJ1-2; possible D gene TRBD1, 5 bases. V was pared by 0 bases and J by 2 bases, with 17 bases between. This CDR3 has 17 residues. In germline, CDR1 is SGHRS, CDR2 YFSETQ. The CDR3 sequence: CASSLAGLGELNYGYTF. The DNA of the CDR3 is TGCGCCAGCAGCTTGGCCGGCCTGGGGGAGCTCAACTATGGCTACACCTTC.

This chain links TRBV2 with TRBJ1-5; D ambiguous. CDR1 is SNHLY, CDR2 FYNNEI, per germline. This CDR3 region has 14 residues. The V and J ends lost 7 bases and 4 bases respectively, with 14 bases between them. The CDR3 bases are TGTGCCAGCACTTCACGGGTCGGTAATCAGCCCCAGCATTTT. Translating gives CASTSRVGNQPQHF.

This clone was counted a single time. The chain employs TRBV25-1 and TRBJ1-6; 10 bases align to TRBD1. The trim removed 3 bases at V and 9 bases at J, leaving 5 bases unmatched. The CDR3 loop spans 15 amino acids. CDR1 and CDR2 from the germline V gene are MGHDK and SYGVNS. DNA for the CDR3: TGTGCCAGCAGTGAGACCGGGACAGGGGTTTCACCCCTCCACTTT. Protein product: CASSETGTGVSPLHF.

This clone appeared once. CDR3 protein: CATSAGDRYTGELFF. The CDR3 coding sequence is TGTGCCACCAGCGCCGGGGACAGATACACCGGGGAGCTGTTTTTT. The chain carries TRBV15 and TRBJ2-2, with 7 positions matching TRBD1. Looked up from germline, CDR1 is LNHNV and CDR2 is YYDKDF (reference sequence). The CDR3 consists of 15 residues. The trim removed 5 bases at V and 3 bases at J, leaving 6 bases unmatched.

V and J are TRBV7-2 and TRBJ2-5; perhaps TRBD2 as D (5 bases). The V end was cut by 6 bases, the J end by 5 bases, with 13 bases between. This CDR3 spans 13 amino acids. Germline V CDR1 and CDR2: SGHTA, FQGNSA. The CDR3 DNA reads as TGTGCCAGCAGACCACCAAGCGGTGAGACCCAGTACTTC. Its protein is CASRPPSGETQYF.

The V call is TRBV5-5, the J call TRBJ1-1; D is unclear. CDR3 length: 14 residues. The V end lost 2 bases, the J end lost 3 bases, and 11 bases lay between the germline ends. Germline assignment: CDR1 SGHKS and CDR2 YYEKEE (reference sequence). The CDR3 region is CASSFLFTDTEAFF. CDR3 nucleotide sequence: TGTGCCAGCAGCTTCTTATTCACAGACACTGAAGCTTTCTTT.

Only one count was recorded for this clone. This CDR3 reads CASSLVAGPYEQYF. CDR3 sequence (DNA): TGTGCCAGCAGCTTAGTAGCGGGACCCTACGAGCAGTACTTC. The chain has TRBV11-3 and TRBJ2-7; 8 bases match TRBD2. CDR3 length: 14 residues. Germline-derived CDR1 and CDR2 are SGHNT and YENEEA. Losses at the gene ends were 1 base for V and 2 bases for J; bases not matched to a gene: 1.

The rearrangement joins TRBV9 to TRBJ1-4, with 9 bases aligning to TRBD1. This CDR3 has 18 residues. Germline trimming cut 4 bases from V and 3 bases from J; bases unmatched to any gene: 13. Germline assignment: CDR1 SGDLS and CDR2 YYNGEE. CDR3 protein: CASSPTGQGRLANEKLFF. The CDR3, as DNA: TGTGCCAGCAGCCCGACGGGACAGGGAAGGTTGGCTAATGAAAAACTGTTTTTT. The full variable domain, completed using reference TRBV9 and TRBJ1-4, is DSGVTQTPKHLITATGQRVTLRCSPRSGDLSVYWYQQSLDQGLQFLIQYYNGEERAKGNILERFSAQQFPDLHSELNLSSLELGDSALYFCASSPTGQGRLANEKLFFGSGTQLSVL.

The V call is TRBV28, the J call TRBJ2-2; possible D gene TRBD1, 5 bases. V shed 7 bases and J shed 0 bases, with 12 bases lying between them. Germline CDR1 MDHEN, CDR2 SYDVKM. The CDR3 has 15 residues. CDR3 sequence (DNA): TGTGCCAGCACCCAGGGCAGTTCGAACACCGGGGAGCTGTTTTTT. Its protein is CASTQGSSNTGELFF.

V is TRBV5-1 and J is TRBJ2-1, with 8 bases identical to TRBD1. The CDR3 length is 15 residues. The V gene end was trimmed by 4 bases and the J gene end by 7 bases; junction bases not matched to a gene: 10. Looked up from germline, CDR1 is SGHRS and CDR2 is YFSETQ. The CDR3 nucleotides read TGCGCCAGCAGCGCTGGGACAGGAGTCGGAAATGAGCAGTTCTTC. Translation: CASSAGTGVGNEQFF.

This chain links TRBV5-1 with TRBJ2-2; D is ambiguous. Germline CDR1 is SGHRS and CDR2 is YFSETQ. The CDR3 runs to 14 residues. V lost 0 bases to trimming and J lost 5 bases, with 8 bases between them. CDR3 residues: CASSLAEETGELFF. For the CDR3, the DNA is TGCGCCAGCAGCTTGGCCGAGGAAACCGGGGAGCTGTTTTTT.

V and J are TRBV19 and TRBJ2-1; 8 nucleotides agree with TRBD2. The CDR3 runs 16 residues. CDR1 and CDR2 (germline): LNHDA, SQIVND (reference sequence). V was clipped by 5 bases and J by 8 bases; unmatched bases: 14. CDR3 loop: CASSPPPRGGWHEQFF. CDR3 sequence (DNA): TGTGCCAGTAGTCCACCCCCCCGGGGGGGTTGGCATGAGCAGTTCTTC.

The V gene is TRBV7-9, the J gene TRBJ1-4; D is undetermined. The CDR3 is 14 residues long. Germline CDR1 is SEHNR and CDR2 is FQNEAQ (reference sequence). V dropped 1 base and J dropped 3 bases, with 6 bases sitting between them. CDR3 loop: CASSLGTANEKLFF. Written as DNA, the CDR3 is TGTGCCAGCAGCTTAGGGACGGCTAATGAAAAACTGTTTTTT.

This rearrangement joins TRBV5-1 to TRBJ1-1; 7 bases map to TRBD1. V lost 4 bases and J lost 3; bases outside the gene matches: 12. CDR1 and CDR2 from the germline V gene are SGHRS and YFSETQ. This CDR3 comprises 16 residues. Here the CDR3 reads CASSQGDRLGDTEAFF. CDR3 DNA sequence: TGCGCCAGCAGCCAAGGGGACAGACTGGGGGACACTGAAGCTTTCTTT.

The chain joins TRBV7-9 to TRBJ2-3; TRBD2 aligns across 8 bases. Germline CDR1 reads SEHNR; CDR2 reads FQNEAQ (reference sequence). This CDR3 has 16 residues. Unmatched junction bases numbered 8, after V lost 5 bases and J lost 1 base. The CDR3 nucleotides are TGTGCCAGCAGCGAACAACTAGCGGCTCGCACAGATACGCAGTATTTT. This encodes CASSEQLAARTDTQYF.

This sequence joins TRBV19 and TRBJ1-1; D is ambiguous. CDR3 length: 15 residues. CDR1 and CDR2 (germline): LNHDA, SQIVND (reference sequence). Between the trimmed V and J ends, which lost 6 bases and 2 bases, there was a span of 16 bases. The CDR3 DNA reads TGTGCCAGTAGCCCGACCCCGACGGGAAACACTGAAGCTTTCTTT. It translates to CASSPTPTGNTEAFF. Full variable domain (missing parts from reference TRBV19 and TRBJ1-1): DGGITQSPKYLFRKEGQNVTLSCEQNLNHDAMYWYRQDPGQGLRLIYYSQIVNDFQKGDIAEGYSVSREKKESFPLTVTSAQKNPTAFYLCASSPTPTGNTEAFFGQGTRLTVV.

The J gene is TRBJ1-1, the V gene TRBV28, with D perhaps matching TRBD1 (5 bases). Trimming stripped 6 bases from V and 1 base from J, with 9 bases between. The V gene's germline CDR1 is MDHEN and CDR2 SYDVKM. CDR3 length: 13 amino acids. The CDR3 here is CASRAGRNTEAFF. CDR3 sequence (DNA): TGTGCCAGCAGGGCAGGGAGGAACACTGAAGCTTTCTTT. The variable domain in full, with the rest retrieved from reference TRBV28 and TRBJ1-1, is DVKVTQSSRYLVKRTGEKVFLECVQDMDHENMFWYRQDPGLGLRLIYFSYDVKMKEKGDIPEGYSVSREKKERFSLILESASTNQTSMYLCASRAGRNTEAFFGQGTRLTVV.

The rearrangement links TRBV19 to TRBJ1-6; D unresolved. From germline, CDR1 is LNHDA and CDR2 SQIVND (reference sequence). The CDR3 length is 13 residues. With 6 bases removed from V and 9 bases from J, the gap between germline ends came to 12 bases. DNA for the CDR3: TGTGCCAGTAGCCTGGTTAAACTTTCACCCCTCCACTTT. It codes for CASSLVKLSPLHF.